This T cell receptor (beta chain) was documented in a study of read filtering for tumor transcriptome and immune sequencing. Study overall: Among patients, some 17 were male and about 15 female, aged about 45 to 85 (mean around 61).

Broader study findings: The CD138-negative fraction was mixed bone marrow immune cells, not pure T cells.

This clonotype was seen many times. The antigen is unknown. Every patient had bone marrow sampled while the disease was active. Molecular barcoded adaptors covering alpha/delta and beta/gamma chains were used on 400 ng RNA. From the reads, TCRdb called clonotypes with MiXCR, one entry per CDR3 protein. The sample includes some 24,000 distinct CDR3 sequences, around a fifth of them seen just once. This CDR3 is built from 15 residues. V shed 0 bases, J shed 3 bases, and the junction held 6 bases outside the gene matches. Germline V gene lookup returns CDR1 DFQATT and CDR2 SNEGSKA (reference sequence). Input material: a population of CD138-negative cells sorted from bone marrow. The V gene is TRBV20-1, the J gene TRBJ2-3, with 7 bases that match TRBD2. The source is a donor over 35 with multiple myeloma. CDR3 protein: CSARDRGVGTDTQYF. Written as DNA, the CDR3 is TGCAGTGCTAGAGATCGGGGGGTCGGTACAGATACGCAGTATTTT.